What follows are 21 T cell receptor beta chains derived from one specimen sequenced in a study of kidney transplant recipient with SARS-CoV-2 infection. TCRdb processed the reads anew with MiXCR; each CDR3 protein has one entry. This sample yields 200,000 to 300,000 distinct CDR3 sequences, of which under 30% are seen a single time; roughly 7% belongs to the top ten. The starting material was a blood sample, obtained at baseline and on day 111 from a kidney transplant recipient. These receptors all come from a male patient between 25 and 39 years old who had COVID-19 and was a kidney transplant recipient. Among the T cells, some may be from the graft donor.

This clonotype was seen at least ten times. The rearrangement uses TRBV15 and TRBJ2-5, with 9 bases matching TRBD2. V lost 3 bases and J lost 5; bases outside the gene matches: 4. This CDR3 is 14 amino acids long. Germline lookup yields CDR1 LNHNV and CDR2 YYDKDF (reference sequence). CDR3: CATSRLAGAETQYF. CDR3 coding DNA: TGTGCCACCAGCAGGTTAGCGGGAGCTGAGACCCAGTACTTC.

In its sample, this clonotype was seen many times. This sequence joins TRBV15 and TRBJ2-1; D gene ambiguous. V was shortened by 2 bases and J by 10 bases, with 12 bases between the two germline ends. This CDR3 spans 13 amino acids. CDR1 is LNHNV and CDR2 is YYDKDF in the germline V gene (reference sequence). CDR3 in DNA: TGTGCCACCAGCAGACGGTCCCCTAGGGAGCAGTTCTTC. This codes for CATSRRSPREQFF.

This clonotype was observed at least ten times. V is TRBV3-1 and J is TRBJ2-5; 9 bases line up with TRBD1. Looked up from germline, CDR1 is LGHDT and CDR2 is YNNKEL (reference sequence). The CDR3 extends over 13 amino acids. V shed 4 bases and J 9 bases; nucleotides not matched to a gene: 6. The CDR3 spells CASSLGTGKAQYF. The DNA for the CDR3 is TGTGCCAGCAGCCTAGGGACAGGGAAGGCCCAGTACTTC.

As regards this clonotype: With a much larger clone just one base away, this may be a read error. V and J are TRBV25-1 and TRBJ1-2; D gene uncertain. V was pared by 5 bases and J by 4 bases, with 23 bases between. The length of the CDR3 is 17 residues. Germline V lookup: CDR1 MGHDK, CDR2 SYGVNS. CDR3 region: CASSILRELGETYGYTF. The CDR3 DNA follows: TGTGCCAGCAGTATTCTAAGAGAACTGGGAGAGACCTATGGCTACACCTTC.

This clonotype has ten or more counts. CDR3 nucleotide sequence: TGTGCCAGCAGCAGTCAATCTCCCATTTCAGGCTTGACCGGGGAGCTGTTTTTT. It encodes CASSSQSPISGLTGELFF. The chain joins TRBV3-1 to TRBJ2-2, with no clear D. V was clipped by 5 bases and J by 5 bases, with 24 bases between them. Germline-derived CDR1 and CDR2 are LGHDT and YNNKEL (reference sequence). The CDR3 has 18 amino acids.

Concerning this clonotype itself: Just one base apart from a much larger clone, this may be a read error. This CDR3 fails to terminate in the conserved phenylalanine or tryptophan, so it likely reflects a read error. V is TRBV7-3 and J is TRBJ2-5, with TRBD1 matching over 8 bases. The CDR3 has 15 residues. CDR1 and CDR2 (germline): SGHTA, FQGTGA. Trimming removed 2 bases from V and 5 bases from J; junction bases left unmatched: 7. Written as DNA, the CDR3 is TGTGCCAGCAGCTTACTGACAGGGGCAGGGGAGACCCAGTACCTC. This gives the protein CASSLLTGAGETQYL.

This clonotype came up many times. The chain couples TRBV12-3 or TRBV12-4 to TRBJ2-3; tentative D call: TRBD1 (6 bases). V was shortened by 6 bases and J by 1 base, with 11 bases between the two germline ends. The CDR3 is made up of 14 amino acids. CDR3 loop: CASRVRQGTDTQYF. Here the CDR3 DNA reads TGTGCCAGCAGGGTGAGACAGGGCACAGATACGCAGTATTTT.

The sample holds many counts of this clonotype. The rearrangement joins TRBV3-1 to TRBJ2-5; D uncertain. The V end lost 5 bases, the J end lost 5 bases, and 24 bases lay between the germline ends. The CDR3 contains 17 residues. Germline values: CDR1 LGHDT, CDR2 YNNKEL (reference sequence). CDR3 sequence reads: CASSEYNPISFSETQYF. CDR3 in DNA: TGTGCCAGCAGCGAGTACAATCCCATTTCTTTCTCTGAGACCCAGTACTTC.

Concerning this clonotype itself: A much more abundant neighbour one base away suggests this may be a read error. The chain employs TRBV20-1 and TRBJ1-2; 11 bases line up with TRBD1. The CDR3 length is 15 residues. CDR1 DFQATT and CDR2 SNEGSKA come from the germline V gene (reference sequence). The chain's CDR3 is CSARDPWTGGYGCTF. The CDR3 DNA is TGCAGTGCTAGAGATCCCTGGACAGGGGGCTATGGCTGCACCTTC.

This clonotype was observed a handful of times. V usage is TRBV3-2 and J usage is TRBJ2-1; no DNA check was done on the table's D call, TRBD2. TRBV3-2 is a pseudogene. This CDR3 is built from 14 residues. The CDR3 bases are TGTGCCAGCAGACCGGGACTAGGCAACAATGAGCAGTTCTTC. This codes for CASRPGLGNNEQFF.

Concerning this clonotype itself: A much larger clone sits a single nucleotide away, making a read error possible. Here the CDR3 omits its conserved ending phenylalanine or tryptophan, so a read error is the likely source. The chain combines TRBV5-6 with TRBJ1-2; no clear D. The V gene lost 7 bases and the J gene lost 4 bases, with 23 bases spanning the gap. Germline loops: CDR1 SGHDT, CDR2 YYEEEE. The CDR3 totals 16 residues. CDR3 nucleotides: TGTGCCAGCGTGCATAGCAATAGTCGAAAGACCTATGGCTACACCCTC. Its protein product is CASVHSNSRKTYGYTL.

Ten or more counts support this clonotype. The chain couples TRBV12-3 or TRBV12-4 to TRBJ1-6, with D maybe TRBD1 (5 bases). V lost 4 bases and J 9 bases, leaving 7 bases between the germline ends. This CDR3 has 12 residues. The CDR3 DNA reads TGTGCCAGCAGTTCACAGGTTTCACCCCTCCACTTT. Encoded protein: CASSSQVSPLHF.

This clonotype has ten or more counts. J is TRBJ1-2 and V is TRBV20-1; D unclear. Germline V gene data show CDR1 as DFQATT and CDR2 as SNEGSKA (reference sequence). V gave up 2 bases and J gave up 4 bases, with 20 bases separating them. The CDR3 runs to 16 residues. CDR3 region: CSARYLLFRKTYGYTF. As DNA, the CDR3 is TGCAGTGCTAGATACTTGCTGTTTCGAAAGACCTATGGCTACACCTTC.

This clonotype came up many times. The chain employs TRBV5-1 and TRBJ1-2; D unclear. The germline CDR1 and CDR2 sequences are SGHRS and YFSETQ. This CDR3 spans 16 amino acids. V was pared by 7 bases and J by 4 bases, with 23 bases between. Written as DNA, the CDR3 is TGCGCCAGCTGGCCTTTATCGGTTCGAAAGACCTATGGCTACACCTTC. Translating it yields CASWPLSVRKTYGYTF. Drawing the rest from reference TRBV5-1 and TRBJ1-2, the complete variable domain is KAGVTQTPRYLIKTRGQQVTLSCSPISGHRSVSWYQQTPGQGLQFLFEYFSETQRNKGNFPGRFSGRQFSNSRSEMNVSTLELGDSALYLCASWPLSVRKTYGYTFGSGTRLTVV.

In its sample, this clonotype was seen many times. J is TRBJ1-5 and V is TRBV11-2, with 7 bases identical to TRBD1. The CDR3 has 15 residues. V was pared by 5 bases and J by 5 bases, with 9 bases of the junction left unmatched. Germline CDR1 and CDR2: SGHAT and FQNNGV. The CDR3 protein is CASSLGTAGHQPQHF. CDR3 in DNA: TGTGCCAGCAGCCTAGGGACAGCCGGTCATCAGCCCCAGCATTTT. Filled out from reference TRBV11-2 and TRBJ1-5, the complete variable domain reads EAGVAQSPRYKIIEKRQSVAFWCNPISGHATLYWYQQILGQGPKLLIQFQNNGVVDDSQLPKDRFSAERLKGVDSTLKIQPAKLEDSAVYLCASSLGTAGHQPQHFGDGTRLSIL.

As for this clonotype: This sequence may be a read error, since a much larger clone differs from it by one base. The genes are TRBV6-6 and TRBJ1-2; D remains ambiguous. The CDR3 has 17 amino acids. Per germline, CDR1 MNHNY and CDR2 SVGAGI (reference sequence). The DNA for the CDR3 is TGTGCCAGCAGTAAAGCAGTAGGTGGGAGAAAGACCTATGGCTACCCCTTC. Its protein is CASSKAVGGRKTYGYPF.

To note about this clonotype: With a much larger clone just one base away, this may be a read error. The chain combines TRBV22-1 with TRBJ1-2. TRBV22-1 is recorded as a pseudogene. This CDR3 contains 17 residues. The CDR3 loop reads CPWEFVVKARKTHGYTF. The CDR3 DNA is TGTCCCTGGGAGTTTGTGGTGAAAGCGAGAAAGACCCATGGCTACACCTTC.

As for this clonotype: A clone one base away is much larger, so this may be a read error. The chain is built from TRBV7-2 and TRBJ1-2; D unresolved. The V and J ends lost 5 bases and 4 bases respectively, with 23 bases between them. The CDR3 has 17 amino acids. The V gene's germline CDR1 is SGHTA and CDR2 FQGNSA. The DNA of the CDR3 is TGTGCCAGCAGCCAGCCCGTCAGAGACGGAAAGACCTATGGCTACACCTTC. This sequence encodes CASSQPVRDGKTYGYTF.

A note on this clonotype: A single base separates this from a much larger clone, so it may be a read error. The J gene is TRBJ1-5, the V gene TRBV6-5, with 9 bases aligning to TRBD1. Germline assignment: CDR1 MNHEY and CDR2 SVGAGI. V lost 11 bases to trimming and J lost 8 bases; unmatched junction nucleotides: 10. The CDR3 loop spans 13 amino acids. CDR3 nucleotides: TGTGCCGGCGGACAGGGGTCGACAAAGCCCCAGCATTTT. Its protein is CAGGQGSTKPQHF.

This clonotype was picked up a small number of times. The chain combines TRBV11-3 with TRBJ2-3; D is ambiguous. Trimming cost V 1 base and J 5 bases, with 10 bases left between them. The germline CDR1 and CDR2 sequences are SGHNT and YENEEA. The CDR3 sequence is 14 residues long. The CDR3 DNA reads TGTGCCAGCAGCTTAGTCGGTTTCTTAGATACGCAGTATTTT. Translating it yields CASSLVGFLDTQYF.

This clonotype was seen ten or more times. J is TRBJ2-1 and V is TRBV3-2. TRBV3-2 is labeled a pseudogene. This CDR3 region has 13 residues. The CDR3 DNA reads as TGTGCCAGCAGCCCCCCCTCCTACAATGAGCAGTTCTTC. Translation gives CASSPPSYNEQFF.